This T cell receptor (beta chain) was recorded in a study of PD-1 blockade in classical Hodgkin lymphoma. Study-wide points: Repertoires differed for reasons still undefined, possibly disease activity or prior therapy.

Germline values: CDR1 SGDLS, CDR2 YYNGEE. This CDR3 comprises 15 residues. Deletions cut 0 bases from V and 1 base from J, with 10 bases between. With respect to this clone: Its matching antigen is unknown.

TCRdb's copy holds only in-frame clones and misses some; the assay was immunoSEQ multiplex PCR. The table shows approximately 100,000 clones, with roughly 89% occurring only once. Exposure to brentuximab vedotin varied, and each patient had relapsed following autologous stem cell transplantation. The genes are TRBV9 and TRBJ2-5; a possible D gene is TRBD2 (6 bases). The sequenced sample was peripheral blood mononuclear cells (PBMCs), obtained at baseline. The TCR sequence derives from a human donor with classical Hodgkin lymphoma. CDR3 DNA sequence: TGTGCCAGCAGCGTAGTTCCGGGACTCCAAGAGACCCAGTACTTC. Translation: CASSVVPGLQETQYF. Drawing the rest from reference TRBV9 and TRBJ2-5, the complete variable domain is DSGVTQTPKHLITATGQRVTLRCSPRSGDLSVYWYQQSLDQGLQFLIQYYNGEERAKGNILERFSAQQFPDLHSELNLSSLELGDSALYFCASSVVPGLQETQYFGPGTRLLVL.